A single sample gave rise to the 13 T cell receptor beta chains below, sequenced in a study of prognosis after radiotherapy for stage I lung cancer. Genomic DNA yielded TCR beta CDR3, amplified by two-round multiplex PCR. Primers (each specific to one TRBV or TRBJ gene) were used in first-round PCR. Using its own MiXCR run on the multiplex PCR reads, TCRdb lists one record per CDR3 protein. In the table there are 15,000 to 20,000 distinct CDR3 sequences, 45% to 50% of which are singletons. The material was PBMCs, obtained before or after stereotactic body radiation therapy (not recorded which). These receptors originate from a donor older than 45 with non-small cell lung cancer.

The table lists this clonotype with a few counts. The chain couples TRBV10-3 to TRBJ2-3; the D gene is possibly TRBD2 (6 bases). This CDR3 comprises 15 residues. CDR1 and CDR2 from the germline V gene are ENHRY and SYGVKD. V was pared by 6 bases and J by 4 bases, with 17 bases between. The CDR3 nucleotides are TGTGCCATCAGGGAGGGACGGGCCATGGCAGATACGCAGTATTTT. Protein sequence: CAIREGRAMADTQYF.

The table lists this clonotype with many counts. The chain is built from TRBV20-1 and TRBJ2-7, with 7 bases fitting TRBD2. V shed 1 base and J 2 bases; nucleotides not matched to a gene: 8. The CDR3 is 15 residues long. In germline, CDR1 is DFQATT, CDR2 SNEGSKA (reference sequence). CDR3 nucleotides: TGCAGTGCTAGAGTATCTAGCGGCCTAACCTACGAGCAGTACTTC. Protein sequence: CSARVSSGLTYEQYF.

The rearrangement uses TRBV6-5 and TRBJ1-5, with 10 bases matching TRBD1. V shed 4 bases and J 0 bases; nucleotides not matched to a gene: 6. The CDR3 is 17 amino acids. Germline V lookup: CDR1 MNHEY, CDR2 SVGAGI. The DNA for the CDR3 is TGTGCCAGCAGTTTTGGGACAGGGGTAGCTAGCAATCAGCCCCAGCATTTT. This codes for CASSFGTGVASNQPQHF.

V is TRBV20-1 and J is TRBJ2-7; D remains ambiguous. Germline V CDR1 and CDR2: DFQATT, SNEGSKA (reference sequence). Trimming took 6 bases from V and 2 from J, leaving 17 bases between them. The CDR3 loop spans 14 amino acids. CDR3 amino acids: CSAMDGLYTYEQYF. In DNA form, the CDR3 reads TGCAGTGCCATGGACGGATTATATACCTACGAGCAGTACTTC.

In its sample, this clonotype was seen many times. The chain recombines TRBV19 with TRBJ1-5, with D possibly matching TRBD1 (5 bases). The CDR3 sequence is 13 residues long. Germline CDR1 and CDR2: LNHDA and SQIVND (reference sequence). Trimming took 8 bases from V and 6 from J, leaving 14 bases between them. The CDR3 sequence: CASGRGEGQPQHF. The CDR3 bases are TGTGCCAGTGGAAGAGGGGAGGGTCAGCCCCAGCATTTT.

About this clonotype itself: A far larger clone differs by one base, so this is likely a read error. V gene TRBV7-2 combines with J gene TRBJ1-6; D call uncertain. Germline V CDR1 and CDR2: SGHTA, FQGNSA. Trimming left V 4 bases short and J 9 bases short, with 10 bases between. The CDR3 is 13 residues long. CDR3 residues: CASSSTVISPLHF. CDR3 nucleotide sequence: TGTGCCAGCAGCTCTACAGTGATTTCACCCCTCCACTTT.

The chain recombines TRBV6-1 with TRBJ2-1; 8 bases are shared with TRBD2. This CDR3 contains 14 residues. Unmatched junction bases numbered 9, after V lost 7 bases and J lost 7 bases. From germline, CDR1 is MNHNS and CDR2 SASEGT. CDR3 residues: CASKESSGLNEQFF. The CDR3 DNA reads TGTGCCAGCAAGGAGTCTAGCGGGTTGAATGAGCAGTTCTTC.

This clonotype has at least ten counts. The CDR3 DNA sequence: TGTGCCAGTACCGGGAGAGGGACCTCCTTTTACAATGAGCAGTTCTTC. Its translation is CASTGRGTSFYNEQFF. The genes are TRBV19 and TRBJ2-1, with a tentative D call TRBD2 (6 bases). Looked up from germline, CDR1 is LNHDA and CDR2 is SQIVND (reference sequence). V shed 7 bases and J shed 4 bases, with 20 bases lying between them. The CDR3 contains 16 residues. The full variable domain, in which reference TRBV19 and TRBJ2-1 provide the parts outside the CDR3, is DGGITQSPKYLFRKEGQNVTLSCEQNLNHDAMYWYRQDPGQGLRLIYYSQIVNDFQKGDIAEGYSVSREKKESFPLTVTSAQKNPTAFYLCASTGRGTSFYNEQFFGPGTRLTVL.

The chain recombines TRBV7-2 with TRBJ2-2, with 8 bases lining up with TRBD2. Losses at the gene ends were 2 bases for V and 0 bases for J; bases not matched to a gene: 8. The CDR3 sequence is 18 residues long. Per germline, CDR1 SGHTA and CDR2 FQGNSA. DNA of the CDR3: TGTGCCAGCAGCTTAAGGGGACTAGACTTTGCGAACACCGGGGAGCTGTTTTTT. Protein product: CASSLRGLDFANTGELFF.

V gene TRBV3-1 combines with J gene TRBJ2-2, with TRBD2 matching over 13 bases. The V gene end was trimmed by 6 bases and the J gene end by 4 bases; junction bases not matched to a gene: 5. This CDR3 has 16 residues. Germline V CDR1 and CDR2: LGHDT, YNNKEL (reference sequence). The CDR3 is CASSRTSGSVTGELFF. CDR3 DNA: TGTGCCAGCAGTCGGACTAGCGGGAGTGTCACCGGGGAGCTGTTTTTT.

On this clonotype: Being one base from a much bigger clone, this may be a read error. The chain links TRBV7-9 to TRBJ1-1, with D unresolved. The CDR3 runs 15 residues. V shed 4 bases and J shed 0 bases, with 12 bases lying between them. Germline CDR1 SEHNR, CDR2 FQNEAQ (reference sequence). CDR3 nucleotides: TGTGCCAGCAGCTCAGGAGTCGTGGTGAACACTGAAGCTTTCTTT. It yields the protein CASSSGVVVNTEAFF.

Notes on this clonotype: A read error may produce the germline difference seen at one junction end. CDR3 sequence: CASSLAPGLAGVSDAQYF. The CDR3 region has the DNA TGTGCCAGCAGCTTAGCGCCCGGACTAGCGGGAGTATCAGATGCGCAGTATTTT. This chain joins TRBV7-9 and TRBJ2-3; 13 nucleotides match TRBD2. The CDR3 spans 18 residues. Germline V gives CDR1 SEHNR, CDR2 FQNEAQ (reference sequence).

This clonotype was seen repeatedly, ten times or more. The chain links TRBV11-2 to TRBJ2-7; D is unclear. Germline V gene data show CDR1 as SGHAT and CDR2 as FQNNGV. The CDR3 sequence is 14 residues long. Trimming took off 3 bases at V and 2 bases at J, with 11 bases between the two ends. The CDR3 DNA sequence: TGTGCCAGCAGCTTGACCGACGCCACCTACGAGCAGTACTTC. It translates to CASSLTDATYEQYF.